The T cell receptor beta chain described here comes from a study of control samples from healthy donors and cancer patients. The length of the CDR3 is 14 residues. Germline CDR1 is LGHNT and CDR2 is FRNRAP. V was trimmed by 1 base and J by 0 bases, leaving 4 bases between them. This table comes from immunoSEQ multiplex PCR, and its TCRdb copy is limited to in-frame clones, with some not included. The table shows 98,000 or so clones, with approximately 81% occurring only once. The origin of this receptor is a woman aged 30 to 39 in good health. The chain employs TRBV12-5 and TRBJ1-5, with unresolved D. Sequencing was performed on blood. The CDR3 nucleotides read TGTGCTAGTGGTTTGGACTATAGCAATCAGCCCCAGCATTTT. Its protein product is CASGLDYSNQPQHF.